Shown below are 16 T cell receptor beta chains from a single sample sequenced in a study of a mutant IDH1 vaccine in newly diagnosed glioma. Generated by immunoSEQ multiplex PCR, the TCRdb table keeps only in-frame clones and is missing some. The table shows about 26,000 clones, with 70% to 85% occurring only once. The sample's time point: week 5, during vaccination. Doses consisted of 300 ug of mutant IDH1 20-mer peptide each, paired with topical imiquimod. Their antigens remain unidentified. This specimen consisted of PBMCs, obtained from a glioma patient whose treatment included an IDH1 peptide vaccine. The receptors derive from a man aged 35 to 55 with glioma. Some clones in this sample may be carry-over from other donors' samples.

The rearrangement links TRBV6-4 to TRBJ1-2; no reliable D call. Germline CDR1 reads MRHNA; CDR2 reads SNTAGT. CDR3 length: 14 amino acids. V lost 3 bases and J lost 4, with 12 bases in between. The DNA for the CDR3 is TGTGCCAGCAGTGAAGACCCCAGGAGCTATGGCTACACCTTC. Its protein is CASSEDPRSYGYTF.

V is TRBV6-6 and J is TRBJ1-2; D gene unclear. V lost 8 bases and J lost 2, with 9 bases in between. The CDR3 runs 12 residues. Looked up from germline, CDR1 is MNHNY and CDR2 is SVGAGI (reference sequence). This CDR3 reads CASGYRNYGYTF. The CDR3 nucleotides are TGTGCCAGCGGGTACAGAAACTATGGCTACACCTTC.

This chain links TRBV2 with TRBJ1-5; D call uncertain. The CDR3 covers 13 residues. V was pared by 3 bases and J by 3 bases, with 6 bases between. The germline V gene has CDR1 SNHLY and CDR2 FYNNEI. In DNA, the CDR3 is TGTGCCAGCAGTGAGGACCTCAATCAGCCCCAGCATTTT. It encodes CASSEDLNQPQHF.

The chain employs TRBV9 and TRBJ2-3; D gene unclear. Germline V lookup: CDR1 SGDLS, CDR2 YYNGEE. V was cut by 4 bases and J by 2 bases, with 11 bases left in between. This CDR3 comprises 14 residues. The CDR3 sequence: CASSPRLDTDTQYF. CDR3 nucleotides: TGTGCCAGCAGCCCGCGACTCGACACAGATACGCAGTATTTT.

The rearrangement links TRBV9 to TRBJ1-2, with TRBD1 as a possible D gene (5 bases). Germline V CDR1 and CDR2: SGDLS, YYNGEE. The CDR3 length is 15 residues. Trimming left V 4 bases short and J 1 base short, with 14 bases between. The CDR3 sequence is CASSPPAGFNYGYTF. The CDR3 region has the DNA TGTGCCAGCAGCCCCCCGGCAGGGTTTAACTATGGCTACACCTTC.

This clone was observed a handful of times. The chain joins TRBV27 to TRBJ1-2, with 7 bases lining up with TRBD1. V shed 5 bases, J shed 4 bases, and the junction held 7 bases outside the gene matches. Germline V gives CDR1 MNHEY, CDR2 SMNVEV (reference sequence). CDR3 size: 14 residues. The CDR3: CASSQKGGPYGYTF. The CDR3 nucleotides are TGTGCCAGCAGTCAAAAAGGGGGCCCCTATGGCTACACCTTC.

Within the sample, this clone is medium-sized. The sample carries other DNA sequences with the same CDR3. The gene calls are TRBV2 and TRBJ2-7, with a weak D call TRBD2 (5 bases). The V gene lost 6 bases and the J gene lost 0 bases, with 12 bases spanning the gap. This CDR3 contains 14 residues. The V gene's germline CDR1 is SNHLY and CDR2 FYNNEI. CDR3 sequence reads: CASSEGSLSYEQYF. For the CDR3, the DNA is TGTGCCAGCAGCGAGGGCTCCCTCTCCTACGAGCAGTACTTC.

The genes are TRBV6-6 and TRBJ2-5, with 10 bases identical to TRBD1. V lost 2 bases and J lost 3; bases outside the gene matches: 3. The length of the CDR3 is 15 residues. Germline V gene lookup returns CDR1 MNHNY and CDR2 SVGAGI (reference sequence). The CDR3 here is CASSYRQGAKETQYF. CDR3 DNA sequence: TGTGCCAGCAGTTACCGACAGGGGGCTAAAGAGACCCAGTACTTC.

The rearrangement joins TRBV7-3 to TRBJ2-1; TRBD2 might be the D (6 bases). Trimming cost V 5 bases and J 4 bases, with 15 bases left between them. Germline V gives CDR1 SGHTA, CDR2 FQGTGA. The CDR3 extends over 15 amino acids. The CDR3 DNA sequence: TGTGCCAGCAGCCCCTTGGCGGGGATATACAATGAGCAGTTCTTC. Translation gives CASSPLAGIYNEQFF.

This clone was found a few times. V usage is TRBV7-6 and J usage is TRBJ1-1; D unclear. The CDR3 consists of 13 residues. The germline V and J ends were trimmed by 5 bases and 2 bases, with 9 bases remaining between them. The germline CDR1 and CDR2 sequences are SGHVS and FNYEAQ. The CDR3 here is CASSKTHNTEAFF. CDR3 nucleotide sequence: TGTGCCAGCAGCAAGACACATAACACTGAAGCTTTCTTT.

The CDR3 sequence: CASSLWPGLGTEAFF. In DNA, the CDR3 is TGCGCCAGCAGCTTGTGGCCAGGGCTAGGGACTGAAGCTTTCTTT. The chain employs TRBV5-1 and TRBJ1-1; TRBD1 might be the D (5 bases). The CDR3 length is 15 residues. CDR1 SGHRS and CDR2 YFSETQ come from the germline V gene. V shed 1 base and J shed 5 bases, with 15 bases lying between them. The full variable domain, its missing parts supplied by reference TRBV5-1 and TRBJ1-1, is KAGVTQTPRYLIKTRGQQVTLSCSPISGHRSVSWYQQTPGQGLQFLFEYFSETQRNKGNFPGRFSGRQFSNSRSEMNVSTLELGDSALYLCASSLWPGLGTEAFFGQGTRLTVV.

The chain couples TRBV5-6 to TRBJ2-5; either TRBD1 or TRBD2 may supply D (6 bases each). The germline V gene has CDR1 SGHDT and CDR2 YYEEEE. The CDR3 sequence is 14 residues long. V was trimmed by 4 bases and J by 9 bases, leaving 19 bases between them. The CDR3: CASSGRDTRGAQYF. The CDR3 DNA is TGTGCCAGCAGCGGCCGGGACACGAGGGGGGCCCAGTACTTC. Filled out from reference TRBV5-6 and TRBJ2-5, the complete variable domain reads DAGVTQSPTHLIKTRGQQVTLRCSPKSGHDTVSWYQQALGQGPQFIFQYYEEEERQRGNFPDRFSGHQFPNYSSELNVNALLLGDSALYLCASSGRDTRGAQYFGPGTRLLVL.

The rearrangement links TRBV5-8 to TRBJ2-5, with a weak D call TRBD1 (6 bases). Germline CDR1 SGHTS, CDR2 YDEGEE. The CDR3 length is 15 residues. Trimming took 4 bases from V and 5 from J, leaving 18 bases between them. The CDR3 region has the DNA TGTGCCAGCAGCCCACAGGGCCCGGCTATGGAGACCCAGTACTTC. This translates into CASSPQGPAMETQYF.

The gene calls are TRBV28 and TRBJ1-5; D is uncertain. The V gene lost 3 bases and the J gene lost 2 bases, with 17 bases spanning the gap. Looked up from germline, CDR1 is MDHEN and CDR2 is SYDVKM. The CDR3 consists of 17 residues. The CDR3 protein is CASSLDYQGGRNQPQHF. DNA for the CDR3: TGTGCCAGCAGTTTGGATTATCAAGGAGGCCGCAATCAGCCCCAGCATTTT.

This rearrangement joins TRBV5-4 to TRBJ2-1, with D perhaps TRBD1 or TRBD2 (5 bases each). Germline V CDR1 and CDR2: SGHNT, YYREEE (reference sequence). The CDR3 extends over 14 amino acids. V dropped 0 bases and J dropped 6 bases, with 10 bases sitting between them. The CDR3 DNA sequence: TGTGCCAGCAGCTTGGATGGGGACCCCAATGAGCAGTTCTTC. It encodes CASSLDGDPNEQFF.

The rearrangement uses TRBV7-2 and TRBJ1-3, with 7 nucleotides matching TRBD1. Trimming cost V 5 bases and J 1 base; bases outside gene matches: 5. Germline V gene lookup returns CDR1 SGHTA and CDR2 FQGNSA. The CDR3 covers 15 residues. The CDR3 nucleotides read TGTGCCAGCAGCACTAGACAGGGTTCTGGAAACACCATATATTTT. Translation gives CASSTRQGSGNTIYF.